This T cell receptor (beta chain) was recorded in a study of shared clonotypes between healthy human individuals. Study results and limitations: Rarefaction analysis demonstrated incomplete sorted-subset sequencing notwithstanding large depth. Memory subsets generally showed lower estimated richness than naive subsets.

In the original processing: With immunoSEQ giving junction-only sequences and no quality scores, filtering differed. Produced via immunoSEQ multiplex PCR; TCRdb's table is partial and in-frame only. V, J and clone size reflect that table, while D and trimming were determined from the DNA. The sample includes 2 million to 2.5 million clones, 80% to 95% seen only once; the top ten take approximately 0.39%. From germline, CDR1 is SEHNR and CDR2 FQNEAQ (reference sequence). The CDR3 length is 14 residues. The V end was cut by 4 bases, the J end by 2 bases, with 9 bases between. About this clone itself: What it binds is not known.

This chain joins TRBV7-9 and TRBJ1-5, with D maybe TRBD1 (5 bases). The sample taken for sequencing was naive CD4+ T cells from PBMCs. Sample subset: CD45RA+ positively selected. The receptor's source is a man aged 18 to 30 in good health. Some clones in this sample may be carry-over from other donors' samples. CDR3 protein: CASSWGIGNQPQHF. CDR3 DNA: TGTGCCAGCAGCTGGGGGATAGGCAATCAGCCCCAGCATTTT.